This passage covers 10 T cell receptor beta chains from one sample sequenced in a study of Ad26.COV2.S vaccination and SARS-CoV-2 variants. Assay used: immunoSEQ multiplex PCR; TCRdb lists only in-frame clones, some missing. The sample shows around 450,000 clones, 88% of them seen only once. Treatment noted: 15 to 20 received Ad26.COV2.S at low or high dose, single or two shots; 5 received placebo; per-sample allocation not given. Day 63 following the first vaccine or placebo injection was when the samples were taken. The source was peripheral blood, collected in a trial of Ad26.COV2.S vaccine versus placebo. Source of these receptors: a person between 18 and 65 years old who received the Ad26.COV2.S COVID-19 vaccine or a placebo.

This clone was recorded only once. V and J are TRBV5-6 and TRBJ2-7, with unresolved D. The germline gives CDR1 SGHDT, CDR2 YYEEEE. This CDR3 is built from 13 residues. The V end lost 2 bases, the J end lost 5 bases, and 11 bases lay between the germline ends. DNA for the CDR3: TGTGCCAGCAGCTTTCTACCTACTAACGAGCAGTACTTC. This encodes CASSFLPTNEQYF.

The V call is TRBV5-6, the J call TRBJ2-3; D is ambiguous. The CDR3 contains 16 residues. Germline lookup yields CDR1 SGHDT and CDR2 YYEEEE. The V end was cut by 2 bases, the J end by 2 bases, with 15 bases between. In nucleotides, the CDR3 is TGTGCCAGCAGCTTCGACTTTGGGTCGGACACAGATACGCAGTATTTT. This gives the protein CASSFDFGSDTDTQYF.

This chain connects TRBV29-1 to TRBJ1-2; D is unresolved. The CDR3 runs to 12 residues. The V gene lost 4 bases and the J gene lost 4 bases, with 10 bases spanning the gap. Germline loops: CDR1 SQVTM, CDR2 ANQGSEA. The CDR3 DNA sequence: TGCAGCGTTGTTGACGATATCTATGGCTACACCTTC. It encodes CSVVDDIYGYTF.

V usage is TRBV6-2 or TRBV6-3 and J usage is TRBJ1-1; tentative D call: TRBD1 (5 bases). Germline values: CDR1 MNHEY, CDR2 SVGEGT. The CDR3 spans 15 residues. The V end was cut by 2 bases, the J end by 0 bases, with 10 bases between. The CDR3 here is CASSYRQLLNTEAFF. DNA of the CDR3: TGTGCCAGCAGTTACCGACAGCTATTGAACACTGAAGCTTTCTTT.

Comment on this clone: One end of the junction does not line up with germline, which may come from a read error. This rearrangement joins TRBV28 to TRBJ2-7; D not resolved. The CDR3 is made up of 15 amino acids. The germline V gene has CDR1 MDHEN and CDR2 SYDVKM. In DNA, the CDR3 is TGTGTCAGCAGTCCGCCACCTGGAGACTTCTACGAGCAGTACTTC. It translates to CVSSPPPGDFYEQYF.

This clone has only one observation. The J gene is TRBJ2-7, the V gene TRBV3-1 (or the pseudogene TRBV3-2); 10 positions agree with TRBD2. Trimming removed 2 bases from V and 3 bases from J; junction bases left unmatched: 4. This CDR3 comprises 15 residues. Germline assignment: CDR1 LGHDT and CDR2 YNNKEL (reference sequence). CDR3 nucleotides: TGTGCCAGCAGCCAAACCAGGACTAGCGGCTACGAGCAGTACTTC. This gives the protein CASSQTRTSGYEQYF.

The chain joins TRBV29-1 to TRBJ1-1; the D is unclear. CDR1 SQVTM and CDR2 ANQGSEA come from the germline V gene. The length of the CDR3 is 14 residues. The V end was cut by 7 bases, the J end by 1 base, with 16 bases between. The CDR3 protein is CSAAPKRPNTEAFF. The CDR3 DNA reads as TGCAGCGCCGCGCCCAAACGACCGAACACTGAAGCTTTCTTT.

A single count supports this clone. This chain joins TRBV5-6 and TRBJ2-6; 8 bases fit TRBD1. The V gene's germline CDR1 is SGHDT and CDR2 YYEEEE. This CDR3 contains 16 residues. Germline trimming cut 1 base from V and 3 bases from J; bases unmatched to any gene: 3. The CDR3 DNA reads as TGTGCCAGCAGCTTGTCAGGGGGCTATGGGGCCAACGTCCTGACTTTC. Translation: CASSLSGGYGANVLTF.

This chain joins TRBV19 and TRBJ2-2; 7 bases are a match to TRBD1. The CDR3 loop spans 14 amino acids. V trimming: 11 bases; J trimming: 0 bases; junction bases outside the gene matches: 6. The germline V gene has CDR1 LNHDA and CDR2 SQIVND (reference sequence). The CDR3 coding sequence is TGTGCCGGAAGGGGGACAGCGAACACCGGGGAGCTGTTTTTT. Amino acids: CAGRGTANTGELFF.

The CDR3 region has the DNA TGTGCCAGCAGTACCGGACTCGGTCATCAGCCCCAGCATTTT. It codes for CASSTGLGHQPQHF. The chain links TRBV28 to TRBJ1-5, with D uncertain. The germline V gene encodes CDR1 MDHEN and CDR2 SYDVKM. The CDR3 is 14 amino acids. Trimming left V 5 bases short and J 5 bases short, with 13 bases between. The variable domain in full, completed from reference TRBV28 and TRBJ1-5, reads DVKVTQSSRYLVKRTGEKVFLECVQDMDHENMFWYRQDPGLGLRLIYFSYDVKMKEKGDIPEGYSVSREKKERFSLILESASTNQTSMYLCASSTGLGHQPQHFGDGTRLSIL.